This entry features one T cell receptor (beta chain) sequence. The data stem from a study of monozygotic twins with inflammatory bowel disease. Each sample's cDNA came from eight separate reactions. TCRdb reanalyzed the 5' RACE reads and collapses them to one entry per CDR3 protein, without DNA. The sample has over 150,000 distinct CDR3 sequences. The source of this sequence is a human donor with ulcerative colitis or Crohn's disease, or a healthy co-twin of an affected twin (not recorded which). Sequencing was done on a sample of blood.

The CDR3 loop is CASRRGRDFQETQYF. This rearrangement joins TRBV27 to TRBJ2-5; there is no DNA to check the TCRdb D call of TRBD2. The germline CDR1 and CDR2 sequences are MNHEY and SMNVEV (reference sequence). This CDR3 contains 15 residues.